These 12 T cell receptor beta chains were all obtained from the same sample, sequenced in a study of blood T cell repertoires in COVID-19. Measured with immunoSEQ multiplex PCR; TCRdb has only the in-frame clones, and not every one. The table has about 270,000 clones, 75% to 95% seen once; the top ten hold 2.5% to 3%. The material sequenced was peripheral blood. These receptors were obtained from a person between 18 and 35 years old with COVID-19, enrolled during active disease.

This clone was seen a handful of times. The chain employs TRBV27 and TRBJ1-5; no firm D call. The germline CDR1 and CDR2 sequences are MNHEY and SMNVEV (reference sequence). The CDR3 contains 13 residues. The V end lost 3 bases, the J end lost 10 bases, and 13 bases lay between the germline ends. The CDR3 DNA reads TGTGCCAGCAGTTTCTCGGAGGGCGAACCCCAGCATTTT. Its protein is CASSFSEGEPQHF.

The genes are TRBV6-5 and TRBJ2-1; no clear D. CDR1 and CDR2 (germline): MNHEY, SVGAGI. The CDR3 totals 14 residues. The ends were cut back, 2 bases at V and 4 bases at J, with 9 bases in the middle. Here the CDR3 DNA reads TGTGCCAGCAGTTACCAAGTCGGGTACAATGAGCAGTTCTTC. It yields the protein CASSYQVGYNEQFF.

The rearrangement links TRBV2 to TRBJ1-1; 7 bases line up with TRBD1. CDR1 SNHLY and CDR2 FYNNEI come from the germline V gene. The CDR3 length is 16 residues. The trim removed 6 bases at V and 2 bases at J, leaving 12 bases unmatched. This CDR3 reads CASRENPGQLNTEAFF. The CDR3 DNA reads as TGTGCCAGCAGGGAGAACCCGGGACAGCTAAACACTGAAGCTTTCTTT.

The chain links TRBV4-2 to TRBJ2-7; 10 bases fit TRBD2. Germline trimming cut 0 bases from V and 3 bases from J; bases unmatched to any gene: 5. The germline V gene encodes CDR1 LGHNA and CDR2 YNFKEQ. There are 16 residues in the CDR3. The CDR3 sequence is CASSQEGGLAVYEQYF. The CDR3 bases are TGTGCCAGCAGCCAAGAGGGAGGACTAGCGGTCTACGAGCAGTACTTC.

V usage is TRBV3-1 (or the pseudogene TRBV3-2) and J usage is TRBJ2-7; the match to TRBD2 covers 9 bases. Losses at the gene ends were 1 base for V and 4 bases for J; bases not matched to a gene: 11. The germline V gene encodes CDR1 LGHDT and CDR2 YNNKEL (reference sequence). The CDR3 sequence is 17 residues long. This chain's CDR3 is CASSQGVRLAAVYEQYF. In nucleotides, the CDR3 is TGTGCCAGCAGCCAAGGGGTTCGACTAGCGGCCGTTTACGAGCAGTACTTC.

This chain connects TRBV4-3 to TRBJ2-7, with 14 bases identical to TRBD2. The junction had 8 bases not matched to a gene; V was cut back by 0 bases and J by 4 bases. The CDR3 has 18 amino acids. CDR1 is LGHNA and CDR2 is YSLEER in the germline V gene. The CDR3, as DNA: TGCGCCAGCAGCCAAGAAATGGGGACTAGCGGGAGAGCTTACGAGCAGTACTTC. Translation gives CASSQEMGTSGRAYEQYF.

This rearrangement joins TRBV2 to TRBJ2-3; perhaps TRBD2 as D (5 bases). Germline V gives CDR1 SNHLY, CDR2 FYNNEI. This CDR3 has 15 amino acids. Trimming took 4 bases from V and 4 from J, leaving 15 bases between them. This CDR3 is CASSGGGSRADTQYF. The DNA for the CDR3 is TGTGCCAGCAGTGGTGGTGGGAGTCGGGCAGATACGCAGTATTTT.

The chain employs TRBV7-2 and TRBJ2-4; 13 bases fit TRBD2. V lost 4 bases, J lost 0 bases, and 9 bases stayed unmatched. The V gene's germline CDR1 is SGHTA and CDR2 FQGNSA. CDR3 length: 19 residues. The chain's CDR3 is CASSYKGTSGTIAKNIQYF. CDR3 coding DNA: TGTGCCAGCAGCTACAAGGGGACTAGCGGGACTATAGCCAAAAACATTCAGTACTTC.

The chain links TRBV29-1 to TRBJ2-5, with a tentative D call TRBD1 (5 bases). This CDR3 has 17 residues. The V and J ends lost 4 bases and 1 base respectively, with 22 bases between them. Germline V lookup: CDR1 SQVTM, CDR2 ANQGSEA. DNA for the CDR3: TGCAGCGTTGTCGTAGGGGCGCAAGGTCCTTTCCAAGAGACCCAGTACTTC. Encoded protein: CSVVVGAQGPFQETQYF.

The chain uses TRBV24-1 and TRBJ2-5; 9 bases match TRBD1. Trimming removed 0 bases from V and 3 bases from J; junction bases left unmatched: 4. The germline V gene encodes CDR1 KGHDR and CDR2 SFDVKD. There are 16 residues in the CDR3. In DNA, the CDR3 is TGTGCCACCAGTGATTTGAAGGACAGGGGAGAAGAGACCCAGTACTTC. It encodes CATSDLKDRGEETQYF.

The chain carries TRBV5-1 and TRBJ2-5, with 7 bases aligning to TRBD2. The germline V gene has CDR1 SGHRS and CDR2 YFSETQ. The CDR3 totals 16 residues. V gave up 4 bases and J gave up 1 base; unmatched junction bases: 10. The CDR3 region has the DNA TGCGCCAGCAGCCCCCAGAACCTAGCGGTCCAAGAGACCCAGTACTTC. Encoded protein: CASSPQNLAVQETQYF.

In DNA form, the CDR3 reads TGTGCCAGCAGTTACTTCACAGGGGGCAATCAGCCCCAGCATTTT. Its translation is CASSYFTGGNQPQHF. The chain recombines TRBV6-5 with TRBJ1-5, with 7 positions matching TRBD1. Trimming took 1 base from V and 2 from J; bases not matched to a gene: 2. The CDR3 is 15 residues long. Germline V gene data show CDR1 as MNHEY and CDR2 as SVGAGI.